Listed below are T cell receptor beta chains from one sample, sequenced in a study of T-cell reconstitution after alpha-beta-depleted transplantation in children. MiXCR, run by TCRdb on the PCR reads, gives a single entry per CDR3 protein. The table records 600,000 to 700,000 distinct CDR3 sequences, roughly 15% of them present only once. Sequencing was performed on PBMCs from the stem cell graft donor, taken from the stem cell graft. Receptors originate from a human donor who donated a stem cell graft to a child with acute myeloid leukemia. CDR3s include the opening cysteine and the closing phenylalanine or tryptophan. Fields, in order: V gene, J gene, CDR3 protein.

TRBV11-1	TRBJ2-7	CASSVTGGNEQYF
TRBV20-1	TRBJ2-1	CSAVRDGDRGSNEQFF
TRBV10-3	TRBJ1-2	CAISEPTPKDGYTF
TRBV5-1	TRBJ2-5	CASSPGPGYQETQYF
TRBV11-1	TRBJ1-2	CASSPSSLGHPANYGYTF
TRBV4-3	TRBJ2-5	CASSQTDYGKETQYF
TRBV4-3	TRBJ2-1	CASSRRPRAYNEQFF
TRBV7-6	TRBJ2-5	CASSLFRHQETQYF
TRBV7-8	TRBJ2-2	CASSLRHNGPTGELFF
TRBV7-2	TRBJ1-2	CASGRWGSGVTF
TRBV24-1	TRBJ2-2	CATSDPDQRAEERFF
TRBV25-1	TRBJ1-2	CASRDYTYGYTF
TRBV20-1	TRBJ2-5	CSASEIPRQREETQYF
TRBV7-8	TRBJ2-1	CASSLVSRKLDEQFF
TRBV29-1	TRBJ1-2	CSVDSLTGEGYTF
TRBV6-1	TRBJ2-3	CASSEPRQGLTDTQYF
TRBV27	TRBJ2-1	CASSPGQGTYNEQFF
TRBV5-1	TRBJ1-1	CASSVQGAGTEAFF
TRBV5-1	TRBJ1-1	CASSRGSNTNTEAFF
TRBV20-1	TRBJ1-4	CSARPPGGGEKLFF
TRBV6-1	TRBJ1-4	CASSPQGTGKLFF
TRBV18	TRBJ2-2	CASSPFPHRTSGNTGELFF
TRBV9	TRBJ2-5	CASSVAPLRETQYF
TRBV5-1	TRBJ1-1	CASSLIVGNTEAFF
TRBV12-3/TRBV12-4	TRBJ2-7	CASSNPGQYEQYF
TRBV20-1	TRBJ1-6	CSATRSDSPLHF
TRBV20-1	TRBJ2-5	CSASRLAGRETQYF
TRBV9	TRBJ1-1	CASAPRIFSNTEAFF
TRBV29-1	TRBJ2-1	CSVERTGVYNEQFF
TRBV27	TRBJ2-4	CASRIRGTAKNIQYF
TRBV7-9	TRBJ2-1	CASSLTALSYNEQFF
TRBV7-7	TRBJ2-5	CASSLDRDRETQYF
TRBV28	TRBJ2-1	CAVSELTRKNEQFF
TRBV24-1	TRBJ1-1	CATLSGDNTEAFF
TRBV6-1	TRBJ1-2	CASSAASSDYGYTF
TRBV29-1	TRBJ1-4	CSVREGARTNEKLFF
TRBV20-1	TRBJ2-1	CSAAPYSGGNEQFF
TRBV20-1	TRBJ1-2	CSAGTAYGYTF
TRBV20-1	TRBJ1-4	CSARRTVHVNEKLFF
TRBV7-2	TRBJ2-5	CASSTVGGGHQETQYF
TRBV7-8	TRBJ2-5	CASSSDFAETQYF
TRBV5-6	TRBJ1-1	CASSWPSMNTEAFF